This T cell receptor (beta chain) was identified during a study of shared clonotypes between healthy human individuals. Study outcomes and limitations: Of the naive CD4 clonotypes, about 5.4% were shared across a handful of donors. Incompleteness in sorted-subset sequencing, despite large depth, was shown by rarefaction. Relative to memory subsets, naive subsets generally showed larger estimated richness.

The protocol was immunoSEQ multiplex PCR, while the TCRdb copy is restricted to in-frame clones and leaves out a portion. This repertoire shows millions of clones, about 92% found once; its top ten account for 0.13% to 0.15%. In the case of this clone: Its specificity is not known. Distinct nucleotide sequences in the sample also encode this CDR3.

The specimen was naive CD4+ T cells sorted from blood. The subset is: CD45RA+ positively selected. This receptor was taken from a man between 18 and 35 years old in good health.

The chain's CDR3 is CASSPSGGANEKLFF. CDR3 DNA: TGTGCCAGCTCACCCTCAGGGGGCGCAAATGAAAAACTGTTTTTT. J is TRBJ1-4 and V is TRBV18; 8 bases align to TRBD1. Germline lookup yields CDR1 KGHSH and CDR2 LQKENI. The CDR3 covers 15 residues. V was clipped by 3 bases and J by 5 bases; unmatched bases: 5.